The present TCR beta chain was sequenced within a study of blood T cell repertoires in COVID-19. During active infection, Seattle patients enrolled and were then monitored through disease. Original analysis: Reference gene primer amplification yielded estimated nucleated cell counts. Libraries were prepared by immunoSEQ multiplex PCR; TCRdb keeps only in-frame clonotypes and omits some of them. V and J calls plus clone size are reproduced from that table; the DNA served to infer D and trimming. The sample has 150,000 to 180,000 clones; over 75% are singletons. Trimming took 6 bases from V and 0 from J; bases not matched to a gene: 5. Germline CDR1 reads SGHRS; CDR2 reads YFSETQ. The CDR3 consists of 14 residues.

The chain uses TRBV5-1 and TRBJ1-1, with 7 bases that match TRBD1. This TCR was sampled from a man in his 60s with COVID-19, enrolled during active disease. The sample was peripheral blood. The CDR3 DNA reads as TGCGCCAGCACCGTACAGGGGTTGAACACTGAAGCTTTCTTT. Amino acids: CASTVQGLNTEAFF.